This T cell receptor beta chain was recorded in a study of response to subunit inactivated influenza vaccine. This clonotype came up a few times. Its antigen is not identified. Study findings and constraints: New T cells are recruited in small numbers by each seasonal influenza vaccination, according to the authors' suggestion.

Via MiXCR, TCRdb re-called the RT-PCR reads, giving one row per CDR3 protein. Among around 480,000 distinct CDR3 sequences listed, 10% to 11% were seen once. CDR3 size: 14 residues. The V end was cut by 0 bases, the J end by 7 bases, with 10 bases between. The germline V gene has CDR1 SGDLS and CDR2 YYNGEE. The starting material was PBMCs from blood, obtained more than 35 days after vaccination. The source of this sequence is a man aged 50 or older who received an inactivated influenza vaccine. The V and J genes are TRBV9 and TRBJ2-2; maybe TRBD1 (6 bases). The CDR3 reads CASSVGDRSGELFF. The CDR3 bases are TGTGCCAGCAGCGTAGGAGACAGGAGCGGGGAGCTGTTTTTT.